This T cell receptor (beta chain) was sequenced in a study of shared clonotypes between healthy human individuals. On this clone itself: What it recognizes is unknown.

This table comes from immunoSEQ multiplex PCR, and its TCRdb copy is limited to in-frame clones, with some not included. The sample has 2 million to 2.5 million clones, 90% to 96% seen once. CDR3 length equals 14 residues. Trimming took off 0 bases at V and 2 bases at J, with 9 bases between the two ends. CDR1 is SGDLS, CDR2 YYNGEE, per germline. Whole-study results and caveats: A small donor pool kept down the genetic and exposure-history diversity that was represented. Generation of non-shared clonotypes was less probable than generation of clonotypes shared by all four donors.

Splitting of CD4+ cells produced CD45RA+ naive and CD45RA-negative memory subsets. The chain joins TRBV9 to TRBJ2-7; the D is unclear. This receptor was obtained from a man between 18 and 29 years old in good health. The sample taken for sequencing was naive CD4+ T cells sorted from blood. Described subset: CD45RA+ positively selected. CDR3 region: CASSVDHGPYEQYF. The CDR3, as DNA: TGTGCCAGCAGCGTAGATCACGGTCCCTACGAGCAGTACTTC.